Each of the 16 T cell receptor beta chains below was sequenced from the same sample in a study of blood T cells in healthy people across ages. Next came a second PCR, run for about 7 to 12 cycles, which used a sample-barcoded 5' primer along with a J-beta primer mix. MiXCR, run by TCRdb on the 5' RACE reads, gives a single entry per CDR3 protein. The sample includes some 890,000 distinct CDR3 sequences, just under 30% seen only once; the top ten take about a tenth. The same sample was also studied in work on T cells of mothers and their children.

Sequenced sample: blood. These receptors all stem from a woman aged 40 to 50 in good health.

The genes are TRBV10-1 and TRBJ1-2, with D tentatively TRBD1 (5 bases). The CDR3 covers 13 residues. Germline V CDR1 and CDR2: WNHNN, SYGVQD (reference sequence). Deletions cut 3 bases from V and 5 bases from J, with 10 bases between. Here the CDR3 reads CASSDQGLYGYTF. DNA for the CDR3: TGCGCCAGCAGTGATCAGGGCCTTTATGGCTACACCTTC.

V gene TRBV7-2 combines with J gene TRBJ2-2; either TRBD1 or TRBD2 may fit D (6 bases each). Germline CDR1 and CDR2: SGHTA and FQGNSA. The V gene lost 6 bases and the J gene lost 4 bases, with 9 bases spanning the gap. CDR3 size: 13 residues. Written as DNA, the CDR3 is TGTGCCAGCAGAAGGGGGGTCACCGGGGAGCTGTTTTTT. Its translation: CASRRGVTGELFF.

This chain joins TRBV7-2 and TRBJ2-5; either TRBD1 or TRBD2 may supply D (5 bases each). There are 15 residues in the CDR3. V was trimmed by 3 bases and J by 1 base, leaving 12 bases between them. Germline V CDR1 and CDR2: SGHTA, FQGNSA. The CDR3 DNA reads as TGTGCCAGCAGCTTCGTACTAGGGACCCAAGAGACCCAGTACTTC. Its translation is CASSFVLGTQETQYF.

Regarding this clonotype: One end of the junction is discordant with germline, which a read error may explain. The chain recombines TRBV10-3 with TRBJ2-3; 14 nucleotides line up with TRBD2. This CDR3 contains 17 residues. CDR1 and CDR2 from the germline V gene are ENHRY and SYGVKD. The CDR3 loop reads CAISVETSGGGTDTQYF. The DNA for the CDR3 is TGCGCCATCAGTGTGGAGACTAGCGGGGGGGGCACAGATACGCAGTATTTT.

The chain joins TRBV20-1 to TRBJ2-1; D may be TRBD1 (6 bases). CDR3 length: 15 residues. The V and J ends lost 6 bases and 7 bases respectively, with 22 bases between them. CDR1 and CDR2 (germline): DFQATT, SNEGSKA (reference sequence). Written as DNA, the CDR3 is TGCAGTGCACTCCGGCCCAGGGGTATGGAGAATGAGCAGTTCTTC. Its translation: CSALRPRGMENEQFF.

J is TRBJ2-3 and V is TRBV29-1, with D perhaps TRBD2 (6 bases). Trimming took 4 bases from V and 6 from J, leaving 17 bases between them. This CDR3 contains 14 residues. The germline V gene has CDR1 SQVTM and CDR2 ANQGSEA. The CDR3 DNA reads as TGCAGCGTTGCCCGGAGTGGCGGGGTGGATACGCAGTATTTT. Its protein is CSVARSGGVDTQYF.

This clonotype has at least ten counts. The rearrangement joins TRBV29-1 to TRBJ2-1; TRBD1 matches at 8 bases. The germline CDR1 and CDR2 sequences are SQVTM and ANQGSEA. J was trimmed by 3 bases and V by 6 bases; bases with no gene match: 10. The CDR3 contains 15 residues. CDR3 protein: CSVGLTGAIYNEQFF. CDR3 bases: TGCAGCGTCGGATTGACAGGGGCCATCTACAATGAGCAGTTCTTC.

This clonotype was recorded a few times. The chain links TRBV10-3 to TRBJ1-5; D is unclear. The germline CDR1 and CDR2 sequences are ENHRY and SYGVKD. The CDR3 contains 17 residues. Trimming removed 0 bases at V and 0 bases at J, with 12 bases between. The CDR3 DNA is TGTGCCATCAGTGAGTCAATAAAACACGGTAGCAATCAGCCCCAGCATTTT. Its protein is CAISESIKHGSNQPQHF.

This clonotype was observed a single time. The J gene is TRBJ2-2, the V gene TRBV6-4, with TRBD2 matching 13 bases. The V gene's germline CDR1 is MRHNA and CDR2 SNTAGT. The junction had 11 bases not matched to a gene; V was cut back by 8 bases and J by 5 bases. This CDR3 is built from 17 residues. As DNA, the CDR3 is TGTGCCAGCGGCCCGACTAGCGGGGGGAAACCTACCGGGGAGCTGTTTTTT. Residues: CASGPTSGGKPTGELFF.

This chain's CDR3 is CSARDLGQGATGELFF. Written as DNA, the CDR3 is TGCAGTGCTAGAGATTTGGGACAGGGGGCGACCGGGGAGCTGTTTTTT. This chain joins TRBV20-1 and TRBJ2-2, with 12 bases lining up with TRBD1. V lost 0 bases and J lost 5; bases outside the gene matches: 4. The CDR3 loop spans 16 amino acids. The germline gives CDR1 DFQATT, CDR2 SNEGSKA (reference sequence).

This clonotype was counted a few times. The germline gene is not matched at one end of the junction; a read error may be the cause. The chain is built from TRBV7-3 and TRBJ1-1, with D uncertain. CDR3 size: 13 residues. Germline V CDR1 and CDR2: SGHTA, FQGTGA. The chain's CDR3 is CASSNSLNTEVFF. The CDR3 nucleotides read TGTGCCAGCAGCAACAGCCTGAACACTGAAGTTTTCTTT.

The sample holds a few counts of this clonotype. The chain couples TRBV29-1 to TRBJ1-4, with D maybe TRBD1 (5 bases). Trimming took off 5 bases at V and 7 bases at J, with 14 bases between the two ends. The germline gives CDR1 SQVTM, CDR2 ANQGSEA. The CDR3 consists of 13 residues. CDR3 residues: CSVRGGGGEKLFF. DNA of the CDR3: TGCAGCGTTCGGGGCGGGGGAGGTGAAAAACTGTTTTTT.

The chain links TRBV28 to TRBJ1-2, with a tentative D call TRBD1 (6 bases). The V gene's germline CDR1 is MDHEN and CDR2 SYDVKM. Trimming removed 5 bases at V and 7 bases at J, with 17 bases between. The length of the CDR3 is 14 residues. CDR3 region: CASSLNPQGPGYTF. In DNA form, the CDR3 reads TGTGCCAGCAGTCTAAACCCACAGGGACCTGGCTACACCTTC.

This clonotype turned up a few times. The chain uses TRBV12-3 or TRBV12-4 and TRBJ1-2, with D possibly being TRBD1 (6 bases). The CDR3 covers 13 residues. Trimming left V 6 bases short and J 4 bases short, with 12 bases between. CDR3 protein: CASRRGGSYGYTF. For the CDR3, the DNA is TGTGCCAGCAGACGAGGGGGGAGCTATGGCTACACCTTC.

There are many counts of this clonotype. This chain connects TRBV27 to TRBJ1-2, with unresolved D. This CDR3 region has 13 residues. V was cut by 6 bases and J by 2 bases, with 10 bases left in between. The germline gives CDR1 MNHEY, CDR2 SMNVEV (reference sequence). The CDR3 loop reads CASSSGNNYGYTF. The CDR3 DNA follows: TGTGCCAGCAGCTCGGGAAACAACTATGGCTACACCTTC.

The chain links TRBV30 to TRBJ2-3; the D gene is possibly TRBD1 (5 bases). This CDR3 is built from 15 residues. Germline CDR1 reads GTSNPN; CDR2 reads SVGIG (reference sequence). V lost 7 bases and J lost 1, with 18 bases in between. The CDR3 sequence: CASNSRGYRTDTQYF. The CDR3 DNA reads as TGTGCCTCCAATTCAAGGGGCTATCGCACAGATACGCAGTATTTT.